Shown below are 6 T cell receptor beta chains from a single sample sequenced in a study of blood T cell repertoires in COVID-19. Sequencing was performed with immunoSEQ multiplex PCR; in TCRdb, only in-frame clones are kept and a portion is missing. The table has tens of thousands of clones, around four fifths seen once. Input material: peripheral blood. These receptors all come from a man between 65 and 85 years old with acute or convalescent COVID-19.

The chain links TRBV5-1 to TRBJ2-1; 10 bases fit TRBD2. Trimming at V came to 0 bases and at J to 4 bases, leaving 7 bases not matched to a gene. This CDR3 is built from 17 residues. Germline V gene sequence: CDR1 SGHRS, CDR2 YFSETQ. DNA of the CDR3: TGCGCCAGCAGCTTGGGACCTAGCGGGGGCCTTTACAATGAGCAGTTCTTC. Translating gives CASSLGPSGGLYNEQFF.

In its sample, this clone was seen many times. This chain links TRBV5-1 with TRBJ2-1; TRBD2 matches 12 bases. The trim removed 4 bases at V and 8 bases at J, leaving 22 bases unmatched. The CDR3 contains 20 residues. Germline V gives CDR1 SGHRS, CDR2 YFSETQ. CDR3 in amino acids: CASSPLSLAGGRRLDDEQFF. CDR3 coding DNA: TGCGCCAGCAGCCCTCTGTCACTAGCGGGGGGCCGACGTCTGGACGATGAGCAGTTCTTC.

This clone was picked up a small number of times. This chain uses TRBV7-2 with TRBJ2-1; TRBD2 might be the D (6 bases). This CDR3 comprises 15 residues. The ends were cut back, 0 bases at V and 2 bases at J, with 8 bases in the middle. Germline loops: CDR1 SGHTA, CDR2 FQGNSA. The CDR3 loop reads CASSLAAGPYNEQFF. In nucleotides, the CDR3 is TGTGCCAGCAGCTTAGCCGCGGGGCCCTACAATGAGCAGTTCTTC.

The chain couples TRBV7-6 to TRBJ2-5; 9 nucleotides agree with TRBD2. CDR1 is SGHVS and CDR2 is FNYEAQ in the germline V gene. The junction had 10 bases not matched to a gene; V was cut back by 3 bases and J by 5 bases. The CDR3 is made up of 16 amino acids. The CDR3 sequence: CASSFSTSGSRETQYF. The CDR3 DNA sequence: TGTGCCAGCAGCTTTTCGACTAGCGGAAGCAGGGAGACCCAGTACTTC.

The CDR3 here is CATDRGGGELFF. DNA of the CDR3: TGCGCCACAGACAGGGGAGGCGGGGAGCTGTTTTTT. The chain employs TRBV10-2 and TRBJ2-2; 8 positions match TRBD1. Trimming at V came to 10 bases and at J to 7 bases, leaving 5 bases not matched to a gene. Germline-derived CDR1 and CDR2 are WSHSY and SAAADI. The CDR3 extends over 12 amino acids.

V gene TRBV6-5 combines with J gene TRBJ2-5; D is possibly TRBD2 (6 bases). The V end was cut by 7 bases, the J end by 2 bases, with 17 bases between. The CDR3 is 15 residues long. Per the germline V gene, CDR1 is MNHEY and CDR2 is SVGAGI. The CDR3 DNA sequence: TGTGCCAGCATACGGAGGGGTCCATTACAAGAGACCCAGTACTTC. Translation: CASIRRGPLQETQYF.